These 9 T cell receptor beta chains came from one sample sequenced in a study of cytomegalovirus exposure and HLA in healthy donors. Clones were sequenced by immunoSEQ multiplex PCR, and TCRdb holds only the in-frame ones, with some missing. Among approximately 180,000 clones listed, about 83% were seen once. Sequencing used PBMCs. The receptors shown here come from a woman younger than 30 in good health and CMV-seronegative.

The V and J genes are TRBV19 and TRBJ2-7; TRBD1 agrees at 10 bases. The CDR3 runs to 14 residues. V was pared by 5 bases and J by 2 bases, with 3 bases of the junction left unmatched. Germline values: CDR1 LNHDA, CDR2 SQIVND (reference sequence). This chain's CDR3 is CASSRQGAAYEQYF. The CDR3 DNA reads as TGTGCCAGTAGTCGACAGGGGGCGGCCTACGAGCAGTACTTC.

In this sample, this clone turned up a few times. Here the CDR3 DNA reads TGTGCCAGCAACCCCGCAGGAGGGGACACTGAAGCTTTCTTT. Translated, it gives CASNPAGGDTEAFF. The rearrangement links TRBV6-1 to TRBJ1-1, with D perhaps matching TRBD1 (5 bases). The CDR3 is 14 amino acids. Germline CDR1 and CDR2: MNHNS and SASEGT. V lost 7 bases to trimming and J lost 3 bases, with 15 bases between them.

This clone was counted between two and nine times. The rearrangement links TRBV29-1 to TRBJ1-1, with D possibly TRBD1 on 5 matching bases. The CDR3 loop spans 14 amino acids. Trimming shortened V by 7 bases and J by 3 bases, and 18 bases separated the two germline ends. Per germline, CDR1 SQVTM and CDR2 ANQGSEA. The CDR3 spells CSACCPRADTEAFF. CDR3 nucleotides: TGCAGCGCCTGTTGCCCCAGGGCTGACACTGAAGCTTTCTTT. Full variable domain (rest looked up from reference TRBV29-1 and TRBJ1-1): SAVISQKPSRDICQRGTSLTIQCQVDSQVTMMFWYRQQPGQSLTLIATANQGSEATYESGFVIDKFPISRPNLTFSTLTVSNMSPEDSSIYLCSACCPRADTEAFFGQGTRLTVV.

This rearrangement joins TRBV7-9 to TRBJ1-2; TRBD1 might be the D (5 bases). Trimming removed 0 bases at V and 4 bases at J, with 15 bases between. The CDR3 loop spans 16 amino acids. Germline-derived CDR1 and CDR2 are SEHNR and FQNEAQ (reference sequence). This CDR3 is CASSLALDSILYGYTF. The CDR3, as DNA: TGTGCCAGCAGCTTAGCTTTAGACAGCATCCTCTATGGCTACACCTTC.

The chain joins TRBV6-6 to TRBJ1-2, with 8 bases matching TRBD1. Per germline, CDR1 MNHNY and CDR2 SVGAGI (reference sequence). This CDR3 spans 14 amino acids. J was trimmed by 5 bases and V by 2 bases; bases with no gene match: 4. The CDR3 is CASSYDGQGYGYTF. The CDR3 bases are TGTGCCAGCAGTTACGACGGACAGGGTTATGGCTACACCTTC.

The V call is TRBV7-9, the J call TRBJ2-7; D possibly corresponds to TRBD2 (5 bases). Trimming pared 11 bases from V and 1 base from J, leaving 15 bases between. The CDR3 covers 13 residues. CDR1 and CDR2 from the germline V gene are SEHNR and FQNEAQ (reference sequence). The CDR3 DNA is TGTGCCTGCACGGCCGGGGTTTCCTACGAGCAGTACTTC. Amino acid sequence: CACTAGVSYEQYF.

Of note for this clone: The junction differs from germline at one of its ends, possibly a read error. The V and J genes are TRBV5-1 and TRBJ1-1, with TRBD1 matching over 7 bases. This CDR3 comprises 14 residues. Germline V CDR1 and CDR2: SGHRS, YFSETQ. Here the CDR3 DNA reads TGCGCCAGCAGCTACTTACAGGGGCAGCTACCGACCGATTTT. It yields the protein CASSYLQGQLPTDF.

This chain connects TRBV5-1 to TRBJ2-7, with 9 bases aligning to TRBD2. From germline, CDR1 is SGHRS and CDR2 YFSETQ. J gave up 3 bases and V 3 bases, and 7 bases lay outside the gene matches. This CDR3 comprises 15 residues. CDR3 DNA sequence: TGCGCCAGCAGCTGGCGGGCTAGCGGGATCTACGAGCAGTACTTC. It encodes CASSWRASGIYEQYF.

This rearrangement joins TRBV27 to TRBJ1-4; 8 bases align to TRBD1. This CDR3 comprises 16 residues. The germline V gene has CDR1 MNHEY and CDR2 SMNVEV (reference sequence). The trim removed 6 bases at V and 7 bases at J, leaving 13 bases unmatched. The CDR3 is CASSRSGQGRSEKLFF. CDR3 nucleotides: TGTGCCAGCAGCAGATCCGGACAGGGACGGAGTGAAAAACTGTTTTTT.